The rows below give T cell receptor beta chains drawn from one sample of a study of blood T cells in healthy people across ages. TCRdb called the 5' RACE reads again in MiXCR, with one record for every CDR3 protein. The sample lists over a million distinct CDR3 sequences, roughly 60% seen once, with over 5% in the top ten. Sequencing was performed on blood. These receptor sequences come from a man younger than 30 in good health. Each CDR3 is given with its conserved first and last residue. Fields, in order: D gene, J gene, V gene, clone size, CDR3 DNA, CDR3 protein. The D gene is left open where the match is weak. Not every row has a clone size; where given, it reads once, few, many or a size class.

D: NA
J: TRBJ1-6
V: TRBV9
size: NA
DNA: TGTGCCAGCAGCGGCGACCCGGGTAGCTCCTATAATTCACCCCTCCACTTT
CDR3: CASSGDPGSSYNSPLHF

D: TRBD2
J: TRBJ2-6
V: TRBV6-2/TRBV6-3
size: many
DNA: TGTGCCAGCAGTTCCTCTGGGAGCGGGGGCTTCTCTGGGGCCAACGTCCTGACTTTC
CDR3: CASSSSGSGGFSGANVLTF

D: NA
J: TRBJ2-5
V: TRBV10-3
size: NA
DNA: TGTGCCATCAGCCCTGCAGGCAGCAACCAAGAGACCCAGTACTTC
CDR3: CAISPAGSNQETQYF

D: NA
J: TRBJ2-7
V: TRBV20-1
size: NA
DNA: TGCAGTGCTATTCAGGCGGTTGGGCAGTACTTC
CDR3: CSAIQAVGQYF

D: NA
J: TRBJ2-7
V: TRBV6-6
size: NA
DNA: TGTGCCAGCAGTTCGGGCCAGCGCTGGTCCTACGAGCAGTACTTC
CDR3: CASSSGQRWSYEQYF

D: NA
J: TRBJ1-5
V: TRBV4-1
size: few
DNA: TGCGCCAGCAGCCAAGATCGACGGGGTAATCAGCCCCAGCATTTT
CDR3: CASSQDRRGNQPQHF

D: NA
J: TRBJ2-7
V: TRBV7-9
size: once
DNA: TGTGCCAGCACCGAGGGACCCGGGGACCGTTACGAGCAGTACTTC
CDR3: CASTEGPGDRYEQYF

D: NA
J: TRBJ2-3
V: TRBV9
size: NA
DNA: TGTGCCAGCAGCGTAGGGTATCACAACAGAGATACGCAGTATTTT
CDR3: CASSVGYHNRDTQYF

D: NA
J: TRBJ1-2
V: TRBV20-1
size: NA
DNA: TGCAGTGCTGGGGATGCCTATGCTTCCACCTTC
CDR3: CSAGDAYASTF

D: NA
J: TRBJ2-7
V: TRBV20-1
size: once
DNA: TGCAGTGCTAGTTGGGAGAACCGGGTTTGGGAGCAGTACTTC
CDR3: CSASWENRVWEQYF

D: TRBD2
J: TRBJ2-1
V: TRBV27
size: NA
DNA: TGTGCCAGCACCCCAGGGACTAGCGGGAGTTATGAGCAGTTCTTC
CDR3: CASTPGTSGSYEQFF

D: NA
J: TRBJ2-1
V: TRBV5-1
size: NA
DNA: TGCGCCAGCAGGCGGGCCCTGCAATCTTACAATGAGCAGTTCTTC
CDR3: CASRRALQSYNEQFF

D: TRBD1
J: TRBJ1-6
V: TRBV9
size: NA
DNA: TGTGCCAGCAGCGAGAGGACAGGGGGCGATTATAATTCACCCCTCCACTTT
CDR3: CASSERTGGDYNSPLHF

D: TRBD1
J: TRBJ1-6
V: TRBV20-1
size: few
DNA: TGCAGTGCTAGCGAGGACAGGGGCTATTCACCCCTCCACTTT
CDR3: CSASEDRGYSPLHF

D: TRBD2
J: TRBJ2-7
V: TRBV7-2
size: few
DNA: TGTGCCAGCAGGGCTAGCGGGGGGAGGAGCTCCTACGAGCAGTACTTC
CDR3: CASRASGGRSSYEQYF

D: TRBD2
J: TRBJ2-7
V: TRBV10-3
size: few
DNA: TGTGCCATCAAACTAGCGAACGAGCAGTACTTC
CDR3: CAIKLANEQYF

D: TRBD1
J: TRBJ1-6
V: TRBV6-5
size: NA
DNA: TGTGCCAGCAGTTACGATACAGGGGACCATTCACCCCTCCACTTT
CDR3: CASSYDTGDHSPLHF

D: NA
J: TRBJ2-7
V: TRBV7-7
size: NA
DNA: TGTGCCAGCAGCAGATTACTGGGCCCTAGCTCCTACGAGCAGTACTTC
CDR3: CASSRLLGPSSYEQYF

D: TRBD1
J: TRBJ1-3
V: TRBV4-2
size: NA
DNA: TGTGCCAGCAGCCAAGAGCGGACAGGGGGAGGCTTGAACACCATATATTTT
CDR3: CASSQERTGGGLNTIYF

D: NA
J: TRBJ2-3
V: TRBV3-1
size: NA
DNA: TGTGCCAGCAGCCAAGAGAGTAGACCCGTCACAGATACGCAGTATTTT
CDR3: CASSQESRPVTDTQYF

D: TRBD1
J: TRBJ1-1
V: TRBV29-1
size: NA
DNA: TGCAGCGTCGACAGGGGGATTAGAGCTGAAGCTTTCTTT
CDR3: CSVDRGIRAEAFF

D: TRBD1
J: TRBJ2-7
V: TRBV12-3/TRBV12-4
size: NA
DNA: TGTGCCAGCAGTTCTACCGGGACAGAGAGCTCCTACGAGCAGTACTTC
CDR3: CASSSTGTESSYEQYF

D: TRBD2
J: TRBJ2-3
V: TRBV6-2/TRBV6-3
size: NA
DNA: TGTGCCAGCAGTAACCTTCGACTAGCGGGAGGAGATACGCAGTATTTT
CDR3: CASSNLRLAGGDTQYF

D: TRBD2
J: TRBJ2-5
V: TRBV7-8
size: NA
DNA: TGTGCCAGCAGGTATAGGACTAGCGAACCCCAAGAGACCCAGTACTTC
CDR3: CASRYRTSEPQETQYF

D: NA
J: TRBJ2-1
V: TRBV29-1
size: few
DNA: TGCAGCGTGGCAGGGGTTAGCTACAATGAGCAGTTCTTC
CDR3: CSVAGVSYNEQFF

D: TRBD2
J: TRBJ2-7
V: TRBV6-5
size: NA
DNA: TGTGCCAGCAGTTATTGGACTAGCACCTACAATGAGCAGTACTTC
CDR3: CASSYWTSTYNEQYF

D: NA
J: TRBJ2-7
V: TRBV4-3
size: NA
DNA: TGCGCCAGCAACCGTTCCATGGACGCCGCTCCCTACGAGCAGTACTTC
CDR3: CASNRSMDAAPYEQYF

D: TRBD2
J: TRBJ2-3
V: TRBV5-1
size: NA
DNA: TGCGCCAGCAGCTTGGTGGGACTAGCATTTTTGGGAGATACGCAGTATTTT
CDR3: CASSLVGLAFLGDTQYF

D: NA
J: TRBJ2-3
V: TRBV7-8
size: few
DNA: TGTGCCAGCAGCTTAGCGCATTCGAGTACAGATACGCAGTATTTT
CDR3: CASSLAHSSTDTQYF

D: NA
J: TRBJ2-7
V: TRBV9
size: few
DNA: TGTGCCAGCAGCGTAGCTTCGGGGGAGTCCTACGAGCAGTACTTC
CDR3: CASSVASGESYEQYF

D: NA
J: TRBJ1-5
V: TRBV20-1
size: NA
DNA: TGCAGTGCTAGAGTAAATGATCAGCCCCAGCATTTT
CDR3: CSARVNDQPQHF

D: NA
J: TRBJ1-1
V: TRBV6-6
size: once
DNA: TGTGCCAGCCGATTCAGGTCGAACACTGAAGCTTTCTTT
CDR3: CASRFRSNTEAFF

D: TRBD2
J: TRBJ2-4
V: TRBV12-3/TRBV12-4
size: few
DNA: TGTGCCAGCAGTTTGTCAGCGGGGAACATTCAGTACTTC
CDR3: CASSLSAGNIQYF

D: NA
J: TRBJ1-4
V: TRBV4-1
size: few
DNA: TGCGCCAGCAGCCAAGCCCCCGGCGGGGAAGAAAAACTGTTTTTT
CDR3: CASSQAPGGEEKLFF

D: NA
J: TRBJ1-1
V: TRBV6-6
size: NA
DNA: TGTGCCAGCACTTCAGGGTTTCCGACTGAAGCTTTCTTT
CDR3: CASTSGFPTEAFF

D: NA
J: TRBJ2-7
V: TRBV27
size: NA
DNA: TGTGCCAGCAGCTCGGGCGGGCGCGAGCAGTACTTC
CDR3: CASSSGGREQYF

D: TRBD1
J: TRBJ2-7
V: TRBV20-1
size: NA
DNA: TGCAGTGTAGCGACAGGGCCTAGCGAGCAGTACTTC
CDR3: CSVATGPSEQYF

D: NA
J: TRBJ1-5
V: TRBV4-3
size: NA
DNA: TGCGCCAGCAGCCAAGGAGTGCACAATCAGCCCCAGCATTTT
CDR3: CASSQGVHNQPQHF

D: NA
J: TRBJ2-1
V: TRBV6-1
size: NA
DNA: TGTGCCAGTCACCCGGTGGAGTCTTACCTCTACAATGAGCAGTTCTTC
CDR3: CASHPVESYLYNEQFF

D: TRBD2
J: TRBJ2-2
V: TRBV20-1
size: NA
DNA: TGCAGTGCTAGGTCTAGCGGGGTTAACACCGGGGAGCTGTTTTTT
CDR3: CSARSSGVNTGELFF

D: NA
J: TRBJ1-3
V: TRBV20-1
size: NA
DNA: TGCAGTGCTAGGCGAGGGCCCTCGTGGGGAAACACCATATATTTT
CDR3: CSARRGPSWGNTIYF

D: NA
J: TRBJ2-1
V: TRBV25-1
size: NA
DNA: TGTGCCAGCAGTCAAGGGGGAGGGGTACTATACAATGAGCAGTTCTTC
CDR3: CASSQGGGVLYNEQFF

D: NA
J: TRBJ2-3
V: TRBV7-2
size: few
DNA: TGTGCCAGCAGCTTAGATCCAGGCAGCACAGATACGCAGTATTTT
CDR3: CASSLDPGSTDTQYF